A single sample gave rise to the 27 T cell receptor beta chains below, sequenced in a study of long-term antiretroviral therapy in people with HIV. Survey-level immunoSEQ v3.0 assays were run. Produced via immunoSEQ multiplex PCR; TCRdb's table is partial and in-frame only. The sample has tens of thousands of clones, 84% seen once. This specimen consisted of unsorted PBMCs, obtained about 6.1 years after starting antiretroviral therapy. The receptors originated from a young man with HIV.

This clone qualifies as medium-sized. Additional DNA sequences in this sample encode the identical CDR3. The genes are TRBV9 and TRBJ2-3; possible D gene TRBD2, 6 bases. Germline V gives CDR1 SGDLS, CDR2 YYNGEE. V lost 4 bases to trimming and J lost 6 bases, with 12 bases between them. CDR3 length equals 13 residues. This CDR3 is CASSPSGGDTQYF. CDR3 DNA sequence: TGTGCCAGCAGCCCGAGTGGGGGGGATACGCAGTATTTT.

This clone appeared a single time. This chain's CDR3 is CASSVREDGGGYTF. The DNA for the CDR3 is TGTGCCAGCAGCGTAAGGGAGGATGGGGGTGGCTACACCTTC. The chain combines TRBV9 with TRBJ1-2; D is perhaps TRBD1 (5 bases). Germline CDR1 is SGDLS and CDR2 is YYNGEE. The CDR3 extends over 14 amino acids. With 1 base removed from V and 7 bases from J, the gap between germline ends came to 14 bases.

The chain combines TRBV27 with TRBJ1-2; 8 positions match TRBD1. Per germline, CDR1 MNHEY and CDR2 SMNVEV (reference sequence). After removal of 5 bases from V and 6 bases from J, the junction contained 14 bases not matched to a gene. The CDR3 loop spans 16 amino acids. The CDR3 region has the DNA TGTGCCAGCAGTCCTAGGGTGTGGGACAGGCAAGATGGCTACACCTTC. It is translated as CASSPRVWDRQDGYTF.

The J gene is TRBJ2-5, the V gene TRBV10-3; 9 bases line up with TRBD2. Germline V CDR1 and CDR2: ENHRY, SYGVKD. The CDR3 extends over 16 amino acids. Trimming took 2 bases from V and 3 from J; bases not matched to a gene: 7. CDR3 in DNA: TGTGCCATCAGTGAGGGGCGGGGGGGCCAGAAAGAGACCCAGTACTTC. Residues: CAISEGRGGQKETQYF.

V usage is TRBV4-1 and J usage is TRBJ1-2; no clear D gene. V lost 0 bases, J lost 6 bases, and 8 bases lay in between. The germline CDR1 and CDR2 sequences are MGHRA and YSYEKL. The CDR3 runs to 13 residues. The CDR3 DNA follows: TGCGCCAGCAGCCAAGAATCCCTCCATGGCTACACCTTC. It specifies CASSQESLHGYTF.

About this clone: One junction end does not reproduce the germline sequence, and a read error may be involved. V gene TRBV20-1 combines with J gene TRBJ1-2; TRBD1 matches 7 bases. The CDR3 loop spans 11 amino acids. Looked up from germline, CDR1 is DFQATT and CDR2 is SNEGSKA (reference sequence). CDR3 loop: CSARAGTEGDF. CDR3 bases: TGCAGTGCTAGAGCCGGGACAGAAGGGGACTTC.

The gene calls are TRBV19 and TRBJ2-5; D tentatively reads TRBD1 or TRBD2 (5 bases each). The length of the CDR3 is 13 residues. Trimming pared 6 bases from V and 5 bases from J, leaving 13 bases between. CDR1 and CDR2 from the germline V gene are LNHDA and SQIVND (reference sequence). CDR3 nucleotide sequence: TGTGCCAGTAGGAGGGACGCTCTGGAGACCCAGTACTTC. Protein: CASRRDALETQYF. The whole variable domain, remainder taken from reference TRBV19 and TRBJ2-5, is DGGITQSPKYLFRKEGQNVTLSCEQNLNHDAMYWYRQDPGQGLRLIYYSQIVNDFQKGDIAEGYSVSREKKESFPLTVTSAQKNPTAFYLCASRRDALETQYFGPGTRLLVL.

The gene calls are TRBV19 and TRBJ2-7; D is perhaps TRBD2 (5 bases). The CDR3 contains 13 residues. The V gene lost 5 bases and the J gene lost 4 bases, with 12 bases spanning the gap. Germline V gene data show CDR1 as LNHDA and CDR2 as SQIVND (reference sequence). CDR3 nucleotides: TGTGCCAGTAGTCAGCGGACCGTTTACGAGCAGTACTTC. The encoded protein is CASSQRTVYEQYF.

The V call is TRBV6-1, the J call TRBJ2-1; 9 bases match TRBD2. The V gene's germline CDR1 is MNHNS and CDR2 SASEGT. The CDR3 is 15 residues long. V lost 4 bases to trimming and J lost 5 bases; unmatched junction nucleotides: 6. The DNA of the CDR3 is TGTGCCAGCAGTGGGGGCGGGAGGGCCCACAATGAGCAGTTCTTC. Translated, it gives CASSGGGRAHNEQFF.

V usage is TRBV9 and J usage is TRBJ2-2; TRBD1 might be the D (5 bases). The CDR3 is 16 amino acids. V was pared by 0 bases and J by 0 bases, with 9 bases between. CDR1 and CDR2 (germline): SGDLS, YYNGEE. The CDR3: CASSVVTDTNTGELFF. The CDR3 coding sequence is TGTGCCAGCAGCGTAGTGACAGACACGAACACCGGGGAGCTGTTTTTT.

The rearrangement joins TRBV28 to TRBJ2-5; D uncertain. This CDR3 is built from 13 residues. Trimming stripped 7 bases from V and 8 bases from J, with 17 bases between. CDR1 and CDR2 from the germline V gene are MDHEN and SYDVKM. CDR3 sequence (DNA): TGTGCCAGCACCTCACCGCCCCAGGAAACCCAGTACTTC. It translates to CASTSPPQETQYF.

This clone came up a few times. The rearrangement uses TRBV5-5 and TRBJ2-7, with 11 bases identical to TRBD2. V shed 3 bases and J 0 bases; nucleotides not matched to a gene: 5. Germline V gene data show CDR1 as SGHKS and CDR2 as YYEKEE (reference sequence). This CDR3 is 16 amino acids long. The CDR3 DNA reads as TGTGCCAGCAGCTCATTGACTAGCGGGGCCTCCTACGAGCAGTACTTC. It translates to CASSSLTSGASYEQYF. Full variable domain (outside the CDR3, taken from reference TRBV5-5 and TRBJ2-7): DAGVTQSPTHLIKTRGQQVTLRCSPISGHKSVSWYQQVLGQGPQFIFQYYEKEERGRGNFPDRFSARQFPNYSSELNVNALLLGDSALYLCASSSLTSGASYEQYFGPGTRLTVT.

In this sample, this clone turned up a few times. J is TRBJ1-2 and V is TRBV30, with D possibly TRBD1 on 5 matching bases. CDR3 length equals 13 residues. Germline V gives CDR1 GTSNPN, CDR2 SVGIG (reference sequence). Between the trimmed V and J ends, which lost 2 bases and 6 bases, there was a span of 13 bases. CDR3: CAWSRAGLDGYTF. In nucleotides, the CDR3 is TGTGCCTGGAGTAGAGCGGGACTTGATGGCTACACCTTC. Looking up the rest from reference TRBV30 and TRBJ1-2 gives the full variable domain: SQTIHQWPATLVQPVGSPLSLECTVEGTSNPNLYWYRQAAGRGLQLLFYSVGIGQISSEVPQNLSASRPQDRQFILSSKKLLLSDSGFYLCAWSRAGLDGYTFGSGTRLTVV.

This clone showed up just a few times. The chain joins TRBV19 to TRBJ1-5; no definite D call. Trimming stripped 0 bases from V and 9 bases from J, with 9 bases between. The CDR3 loop spans 13 amino acids. Germline V gene data show CDR1 as LNHDA and CDR2 as SQIVND (reference sequence). The CDR3 loop is CASSIDLVRPQHF. The CDR3 nucleotides read TGTGCCAGTAGTATAGATCTCGTCCGGCCCCAGCATTTT.

This clone was recorded only once. The chain carries TRBV28 and TRBJ2-1; D gene unclear. V was trimmed by 6 bases and J by 4 bases, leaving 16 bases between them. The CDR3 length is 15 residues. Germline V gene sequence: CDR1 MDHEN, CDR2 SYDVKM. The CDR3 DNA is TGTGCCAGCAGGTATCCTGAGAGTGGTTACAATGAGCAGTTCTTC. Translating it yields CASRYPESGYNEQFF.

A word on this clone: The sample contains more than one DNA sequence encoding this CDR3. Here the CDR3 reads CASSFGQPGELFF. The CDR3 DNA sequence: TGCGCCAGCAGCTTCGGACAGCCCGGGGAGCTGTTTTTT. V is TRBV5-1 and J is TRBJ2-2; D might be TRBD1 (6 bases). Trimming pared 2 bases from V and 6 bases from J, leaving 8 bases between. The CDR3 is 13 residues long. Germline CDR1 is SGHRS and CDR2 is YFSETQ.

This clone was picked up one time. V gene TRBV7-9 combines with J gene TRBJ2-7; TRBD1 might be the D (6 bases). The CDR3 sequence is 14 residues long. Trimming took 1 base from V and 2 from J, leaving 9 bases between them. Per the germline V gene, CDR1 is SEHNR and CDR2 is FQNEAQ (reference sequence). Written as DNA, the CDR3 is TGTGCCAGCAGCTTAGGGACAGCCACCTACGAGCAGTACTTC. Translation: CASSLGTATYEQYF.

A single count supports this clone. The chain is built from TRBV21-1 and TRBJ2-6; TRBD1, as called in the table, went unchecked against the DNA. TRBV21-1 is a listed pseudogene. The CDR3 consists of 17 residues. The CDR3 sequence: CASSSRSMKSGANVLTF. Here the CDR3 DNA reads TGTGCCAGCAGCTCCAGGTCTATGAAGTCTGGGGCCAACGTCCTGACTTTC.

The chain is built from TRBV7-9 and TRBJ2-5; perhaps TRBD2 as D (5 bases). CDR1 SEHNR and CDR2 FQNEAQ come from the germline V gene (reference sequence). This CDR3 has 16 amino acids. The V and J ends lost 5 bases and 2 bases respectively, with 18 bases between them. The DNA for the CDR3 is TGTGCCAGCAGCCCAATCCCCCACGGACTTCAAGAGACCCAGTACTTC. Its protein is CASSPIPHGLQETQYF.

The chain combines TRBV9 with TRBJ2-1, with 11 bases matching TRBD2. The germline gives CDR1 SGDLS, CDR2 YYNGEE. Trimming took 3 bases from V and 5 from J; bases not matched to a gene: 4. This CDR3 is 15 amino acids long. The CDR3 sequence: CASSAGLAANNEQFF. Here the CDR3 DNA reads TGTGCCAGCAGCGCGGGACTAGCGGCCAACAATGAGCAGTTCTTC.

The genes are TRBV30 and TRBJ1-4, with a possible D match to TRBD1 (5 bases). The length of the CDR3 is 15 residues. The germline V gene encodes CDR1 GTSNPN and CDR2 SVGIG (reference sequence). V gave up 0 bases and J gave up 0 bases, with 8 bases separating them. The CDR3 region is CAWSVGGATNEKLFF. The CDR3 DNA reads TGTGCCTGGAGTGTGGGGGGAGCAACTAATGAAAAACTGTTTTTT.

This clone was picked up a small number of times. The chain employs TRBV6-4 and TRBJ2-3, with 9 nucleotides matching TRBD2. CDR3 length equals 15 residues. The germline gives CDR1 MRHNA, CDR2 SNTAGT. The ends lost 4 bases at V and 0 bases at J; junction bases unmatched: 2. The CDR3 DNA follows: TGTGCCAGCAGTGCAACTAGCGGGAGCACAGATACGCAGTATTTT. As protein: CASSATSGSTDTQYF.

The chain couples TRBV9 to TRBJ1-6; D is perhaps TRBD1 (5 bases). Per germline, CDR1 SGDLS and CDR2 YYNGEE. Trimming pared 1 base from V and 5 bases from J, leaving 13 bases between. The CDR3 extends over 16 amino acids. CDR3 sequence reads: CASSVRGDGNNSPLHF. Written as DNA, the CDR3 is TGTGCCAGCAGCGTAAGGGGTGACGGCAATAATTCACCCCTCCACTTT.

V gene TRBV11-2 combines with J gene TRBJ2-7; TRBD2 matches 12 bases. Germline CDR1 SGHAT, CDR2 FQNNGV. V was clipped by 5 bases and J by 0 bases; unmatched bases: 5. There are 16 residues in the CDR3. DNA for the CDR3: TGTGCCAGCAGCAACGGACTAGCGGGGAACTCCTACGAGCAGTACTTC. It encodes CASSNGLAGNSYEQYF. The full variable domain, with the rest looked up from reference TRBV11-2 and TRBJ2-7, is EAGVAQSPRYKIIEKRQSVAFWCNPISGHATLYWYQQILGQGPKLLIQFQNNGVVDDSQLPKDRFSAERLKGVDSTLKIQPAKLEDSAVYLCASSNGLAGNSYEQYFGPGTRLTVT.

The chain links TRBV9 to TRBJ1-1, with D possibly being TRBD1 (6 bases). V lost 0 bases and J 3 bases, leaving 12 bases between the germline ends. Per the germline V gene, CDR1 is SGDLS and CDR2 is YYNGEE. The CDR3 runs to 15 residues. CDR3 sequence (DNA): TGTGCCAGCAGCGTAGTCCCCGGACAGTACACTGAAGCTTTCTTT. Encoded protein: CASSVVPGQYTEAFF.

The V gene is TRBV5-4, the J gene TRBJ2-5; 9 bases align to TRBD2. The DNA end is more similar to TRBJ2-7, so the J call may be wrong. CDR3 length: 16 amino acids. Germline V lookup: CDR1 SGHNT, CDR2 YYREEE (reference sequence). The CDR3 region has the DNA TGTGCCAGCACCCCCGGTGGTAGCGGGAGCTCCTACGAGCAGTACTTC. Its protein is CASTPGGSGSSYEQYF.

This chain uses TRBV5-5 with TRBJ2-1; no reliable D call. The CDR3 spans 13 residues. V was clipped by 0 bases and J by 10 bases, with 11 bases between them. Germline V gene data show CDR1 as SGHKS and CDR2 as YYEKEE (reference sequence). Here the CDR3 DNA reads TGTGCCAGCAGCTTGGGGCCGACTGGGGAGCAGTTCTTC. Translating gives CASSLGPTGEQFF.